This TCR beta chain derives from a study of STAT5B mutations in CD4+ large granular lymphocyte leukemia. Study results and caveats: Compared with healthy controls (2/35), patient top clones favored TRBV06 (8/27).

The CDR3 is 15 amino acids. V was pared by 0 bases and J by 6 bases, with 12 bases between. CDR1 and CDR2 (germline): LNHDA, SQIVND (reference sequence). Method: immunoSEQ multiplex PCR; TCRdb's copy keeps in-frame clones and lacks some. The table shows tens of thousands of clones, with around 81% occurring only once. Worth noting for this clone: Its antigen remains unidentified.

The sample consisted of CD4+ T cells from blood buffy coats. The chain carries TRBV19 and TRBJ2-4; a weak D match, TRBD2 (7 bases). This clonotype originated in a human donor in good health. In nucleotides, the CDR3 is TGTGCCAGTAGTATAGATGGGAGGGGGGGAAACATTCAGTACTTC. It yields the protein CASSIDGRGGNIQYF.